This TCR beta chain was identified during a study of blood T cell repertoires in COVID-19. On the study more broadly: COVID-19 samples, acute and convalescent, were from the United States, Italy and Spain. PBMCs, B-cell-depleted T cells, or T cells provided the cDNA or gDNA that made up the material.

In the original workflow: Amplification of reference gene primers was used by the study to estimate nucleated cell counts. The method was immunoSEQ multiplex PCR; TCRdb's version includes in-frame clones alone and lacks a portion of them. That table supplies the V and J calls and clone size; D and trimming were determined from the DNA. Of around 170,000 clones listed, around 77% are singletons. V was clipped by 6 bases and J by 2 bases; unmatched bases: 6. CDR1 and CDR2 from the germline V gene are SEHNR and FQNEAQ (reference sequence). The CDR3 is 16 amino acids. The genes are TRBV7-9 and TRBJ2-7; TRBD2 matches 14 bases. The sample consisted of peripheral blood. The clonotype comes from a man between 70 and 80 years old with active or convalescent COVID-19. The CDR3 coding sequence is TGTGCCAGCAGTACCGGGACTAGCGGGGGTCCCTACGAGCAGTACTTC. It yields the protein CASSTGTSGGPYEQYF.